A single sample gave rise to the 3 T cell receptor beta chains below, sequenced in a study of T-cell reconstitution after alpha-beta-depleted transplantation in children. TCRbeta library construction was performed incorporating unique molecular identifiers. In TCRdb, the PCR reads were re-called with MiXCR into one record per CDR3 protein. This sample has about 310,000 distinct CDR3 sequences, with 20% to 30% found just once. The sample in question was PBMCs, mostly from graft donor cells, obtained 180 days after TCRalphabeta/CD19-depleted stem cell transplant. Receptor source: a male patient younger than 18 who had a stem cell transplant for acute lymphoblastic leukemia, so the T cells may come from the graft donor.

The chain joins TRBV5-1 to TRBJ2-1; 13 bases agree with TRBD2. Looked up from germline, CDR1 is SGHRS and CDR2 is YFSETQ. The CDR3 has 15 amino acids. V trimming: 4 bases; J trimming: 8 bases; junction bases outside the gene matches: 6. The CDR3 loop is CASSAGTSGTDEQFF. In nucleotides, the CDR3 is TGCGCCAGCAGCGCCGGGACTAGCGGGACGGATGAGCAGTTCTTC.

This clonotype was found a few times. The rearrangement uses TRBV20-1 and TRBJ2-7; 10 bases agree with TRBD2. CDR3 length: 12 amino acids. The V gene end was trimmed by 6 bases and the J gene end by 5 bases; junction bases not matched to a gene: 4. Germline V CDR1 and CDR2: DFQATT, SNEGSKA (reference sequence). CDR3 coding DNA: TGCAGTGCGCTAGCGGGAGTCCACGAGCAGTACTTC. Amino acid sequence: CSALAGVHEQYF.

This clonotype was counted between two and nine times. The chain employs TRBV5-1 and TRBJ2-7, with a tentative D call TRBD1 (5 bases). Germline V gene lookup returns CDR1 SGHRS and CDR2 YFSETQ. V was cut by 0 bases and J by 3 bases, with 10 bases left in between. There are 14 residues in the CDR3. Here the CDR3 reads CASSLVPGRYEQYF. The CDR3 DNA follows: TGCGCCAGCAGCTTGGTCCCAGGGCGCTACGAGCAGTACTTC.